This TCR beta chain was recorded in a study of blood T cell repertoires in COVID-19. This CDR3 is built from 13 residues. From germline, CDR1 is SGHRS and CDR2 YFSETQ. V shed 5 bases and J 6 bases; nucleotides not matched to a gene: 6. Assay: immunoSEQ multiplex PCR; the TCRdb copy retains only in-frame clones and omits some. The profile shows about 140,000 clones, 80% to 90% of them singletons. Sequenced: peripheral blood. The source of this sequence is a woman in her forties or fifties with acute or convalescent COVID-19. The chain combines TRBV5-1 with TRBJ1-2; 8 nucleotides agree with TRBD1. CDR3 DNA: TGCGCCAGCAGGGCAGGGGGCGGAGATGGCTACACCTTC. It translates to CASRAGGGDGYTF.